The present TCR beta chain was sequenced within a study of beta chain features in type 1 diabetes. The sample holds a few counts of this clone. Its antigen remains unknown. Isolation of CD4+ naive, central memory, regulatory and stem cell-like memory cells was achieved by sorting via CD45RO/CCR7/CD25/CD127/CD95/CD27. V trimming: 5 bases; J trimming: 7 bases; junction bases outside the gene matches: 10. Germline values: CDR1 SGHRS, CDR2 YFSETQ. The CDR3 covers 15 residues. Expressed TCRB transcripts got sequenced, as all isolated RNA was reverse transcribed. The study sequenced naive, central memory and regulatory T cell samples to an average of about 3.6 million reads. Clones were read by immunoSEQ multiplex PCR, and TCRdb kept only the in-frame ones, dropping some. The repertoire holds approximately 260,000 clones, around 24% seen once, with 0.012% in the top ten. Study-wide results and limits: There was a moderate but significant shortening of TCRB CDR3s in all four CD4+ subsets of Type 1 diabetes patients.

This clonotype was obtained from a woman aged 30 to 39 with type 1 diabetes. Sequenced sample: naive CD4+ T cells from blood. The chain joins TRBV5-1 to TRBJ2-1; 9 bases fit TRBD2. CDR3 protein: CASRISGRSTNEQFF. CDR3 nucleotides: TGCGCCAGCAGAATTAGCGGGAGAAGTACAAATGAGCAGTTCTTC.